This is a list of T cell receptor beta chains from one sample in a study of glioma-infiltrating T cells after dendritic cell vaccination. Profiling relied on immunoSEQ multiplex PCR, and the TCRdb table lists in-frame clones only, not all of them. The sample consists of approximately 100,000 clones, roughly three quarters of them appearing once. This material consisted of blood, taken before dendritic cell vaccination. All receptors derive from a human donor with glioblastoma. Both conserved end residues are part of each CDR3. Each record gives: CDR3 DNA, CDR3 protein, J gene, clone size, D gene, V gene. A D gene is named only where the DNA matches it firmly. Only part of the rows carry a size: once, few, many, or a class if the clone is expanded.

TGTGCCAGCCAAAGGACTAGCGGGAAAACCGGGGAGCTGTTTTTT | CASQRTSGKTGELFF | TRBJ2-2 | - | TRBD2 | TRBV19
TGCGCCAGCAGCTTGTTAGGGGAAGGGCGGACTAATGAAAAACTGTTTTTT | CASSLLGEGRTNEKLFF | TRBJ1-4 | - | - | TRBV5-1
TGTGCCAGCGGGACAGGAAACACCGGGGAGCTGTTTTTT | CASGTGNTGELFF | TRBJ2-2 | - | TRBD1 | TRBV19
TGCGCCAGCAGCTTGTCGTTCCAGGGAGAGACCCAGTACTTC | CASSLSFQGETQYF | TRBJ2-5 | - | - | TRBV5-1
TGTGCCAGCAGTTGGACAGGGAGTAACACCGGGGAGCTGTTTTTT | CASSWTGSNTGELFF | TRBJ2-2 | - | TRBD1 | TRBV7-3
TGTGCCAGCAGCTTAGGGCAGGAATACACCGGGGAGCTGTTTTTT | CASSLGQEYTGELFF | TRBJ2-2 | - | - | TRBV7-3
TGCGCCAGCAGCACGGAGGGACAGTGGGCTGAAGCTTTCTTT | CASSTEGQWAEAFF | TRBJ1-1 | - | TRBD1 | TRBV5-1
TGTGCCAGCAGCCTGACCGCGACAGGGAACACTGAAGCTTTCTTT | CASSLTATGNTEAFF | TRBJ1-1 | - | - | TRBV7-9
TGTGCCAGTAGTATAGCGGGTCTCTACAATGAGCAGTTCTTC | CASSIAGLYNEQFF | TRBJ2-1 | - | - | TRBV19
TGTGCCAGCAGCAGACAGGGGGCGAGACAAGAGACCCAGTACTTC | CASSRQGARQETQYF | TRBJ2-5 | - | TRBD1 | TRBV28
TGTGCCAGCAGCCCGAGCGGGAGTATGTACAATGAGCAGTTCTTC | CASSPSGSMYNEQFF | TRBJ2-1 | - | TRBD2 | TRBV7-9
TGTGCCAGCAGTGTTCAGGGGAACGGGGGCTACACCTTC | CASSVQGNGGYTF | TRBJ1-2 | - | - | TRBV25-1
TGTGCCAGCAGCTTAGTCGGGGGGACCCCCCGGAGCACAGATACGCAGTATTTT | CASSLVGGTPRSTDTQYF | TRBJ2-3 | - | TRBD2 | TRBV13
TGTGCCAGCAGCCAAGATCACGGGGGGGGGAGCAACGAGCAGTACTTC | CASSQDHGGGSNEQYF | TRBJ2-7 | - | TRBD2 | TRBV4-2
TGCGCCAGCAGCAGTGGACTAGCGGGACTCTACGAGCAGTACTTC | CASSSGLAGLYEQYF | TRBJ2-7 | - | TRBD2 | TRBV5-1
TGCGCCAGCAGCTTGGTGGGGACACCCTACGAAAAACTGTTTTTT | CASSLVGTPYEKLFF | TRBJ1-4 | - | - | TRBV5-1
TGTGCCAGTAGCCCGGGACAGGGAAATGAAAAACTGTTTTTT | CASSPGQGNEKLFF | TRBJ1-4 | - | TRBD1 | TRBV19
TGCGCCAGCAGCGACTACAGGGGGATTAACTATGGCTACACCTTC | CASSDYRGINYGYTF | TRBJ1-2 | - | TRBD1 | TRBV4-1
TGTGCCAGCAGCCTCACAGGGGGTACGTACAATGAGCAGTTCTTC | CASSLTGGTYNEQFF | TRBJ2-1 | - | TRBD1 | TRBV7-9
TGTGCCATCAGTGACCAGGAAGGGGGATATTATGGCTACACCTTC | CAISDQEGGYYGYTF | TRBJ1-2 | - | - | TRBV10-3
TGTGCCAGCAGCCAGGGACTAGCGGGAGGCGAGACCCAGTACTTC | CASSQGLAGGETQYF | TRBJ2-5 | once | TRBD2 | TRBV7-9
TGTGCCAGCAGTGAAACTCCCGGGACAGGCCCCTCCGAGCAGTACTTC | CASSETPGTGPSEQYF | TRBJ2-7 | - | TRBD1 | TRBV6-1
TGCGCCAGCAGCCTTGCGGGGCGCCCCTACGAGCAGTACTTC | CASSLAGRPYEQYF | TRBJ2-7 | - | - | TRBV5-1
TGTGCCAGCAGCCCTCGAGTTTATGCGGCCCCAGCTTTCTTT | CASSPRVYAAPAFF | TRBJ1-1 | - | - | TRBV28
TGTGCCAGCTCATCTAGCGGCAATGAGCAGTTCTTC | CASSSSGNEQFF | TRBJ2-1 | - | TRBD2 | TRBV18
TGTGCCAGCAGCACAAGAGCTATTAGCAATCAGCCCCAGCATTTT | CASSTRAISNQPQHF | TRBJ1-5 | - | - | TRBV21-1
TGTGCCAGCTCACCCCCCAACAGGGGCTACCTTACCTACGAGCAGTACTTC | CASSPPNRGYLTYEQYF | TRBJ2-7 | - | TRBD1 | TRBV18
TGCGCCAGCAGCCAAGAGTGGAGTGACACTGAAGCTTTCTTT | CASSQEWSDTEAFF | TRBJ1-1 | - | - | TRBV4-1
TGTGCCATCAGCAGGCCTGAGTTGGGCACAGATACGCAGTATTTT | CAISRPELGTDTQYF | TRBJ2-3 | - | - | TRBV10-3
TGCGCCAGCAGCGCCCTGCGGGAGGACTCCCTCCGCTTT | CASSALREDSLRF | TRBJ1-1 | few | - | TRBV5-1
TGCGCCAGCAGTTTACAGGGGAGTGAGACCCAGTACTTC | CASSLQGSETQYF | TRBJ2-5 | - | TRBD1 | TRBV5-1
TGTGCCAGCAGCTTAGGGGCCGGACAGCAGAACACCGGGGAGCTGTTTTTT | CASSLGAGQQNTGELFF | TRBJ2-2 | - | - | TRBV7-9
TGTGCCTGGACAAAGACAGGGTCGACCGGGGAGCTGTTTTTT | CAWTKTGSTGELFF | TRBJ2-2 | - | TRBD1 | TRBV30
TGTGCCAGCAGCCGAGGACAGGGGAGGGCCACTGAAGCTTTCTTT | CASSRGQGRATEAFF | TRBJ1-1 | - | TRBD1 | TRBV7-9
TGTGCCAGCTCGATCAAAACGGGAAGTAGCGGGGGGGGTCTCTACAATGAGCAGTTCTTC | CASSIKTGSSGGGLYNEQFF | TRBJ2-1 | - | TRBD2 | TRBV18
TGTGCCAGCAGTGACCTTTTCTTTGAAAAACTGTTTTTT | CASSDLFFEKLFF | TRBJ1-4 | - | - | TRBV6-1
TGTGCCAGCAGTTACTCGAGTGGTAGCACCCACTACGAGCAGTACTTC | CASSYSSGSTHYEQYF | TRBJ2-7 | - | - | TRBV6-5
TGTGCCAGCAGTTACGGCGGGACAGGGGATTCACCCCTCCACTTT | CASSYGGTGDSPLHF | TRBJ1-6 | - | TRBD1 | TRBV6-5
TGTGCCACCAGCAGAGACCATGGGACAGGTAACACTGAAGCTTTCTTT | CATSRDHGTGNTEAFF | TRBJ1-1 | - | TRBD1 | TRBV15
TGCGCCAGCAGCCAACAACAAGGACTAGCGGGCGAGCAGTACTTC | CASSQQQGLAGEQYF | TRBJ2-7 | - | TRBD2 | TRBV4-1
TGCGCCAGCAGCCGGACTCTAGCGGGGGGGTTCACAGATACGCAGTATTTT | CASSRTLAGGFTDTQYF | TRBJ2-3 | few | TRBD2 | TRBV4-1
TGTGCCAGTAGTGCCGTCAGGGGGGTCGGATATGGCTACACCTTC | CASSAVRGVGYGYTF | TRBJ1-2 | few | TRBD1 | TRBV19
TGCGCCAGCAGTGAGTCGGGGGCAGGAAATCAGCCCCAGCATTTT | CASSESGAGNQPQHF | TRBJ1-5 | - | - | TRBV10-2
TGTGCCAGCAGTTACTCGAGCGGGGTCTACGAGCAGTACTTC | CASSYSSGVYEQYF | TRBJ2-7 | - | TRBD2 | TRBV6-5
TGTGCCAGCAGCCGGTGGGGACAGGGAGTTACATGGGACACTGAAGCTTTCTTT | CASSRWGQGVTWDTEAFF | TRBJ1-1 | once | TRBD1 | TRBV11-2